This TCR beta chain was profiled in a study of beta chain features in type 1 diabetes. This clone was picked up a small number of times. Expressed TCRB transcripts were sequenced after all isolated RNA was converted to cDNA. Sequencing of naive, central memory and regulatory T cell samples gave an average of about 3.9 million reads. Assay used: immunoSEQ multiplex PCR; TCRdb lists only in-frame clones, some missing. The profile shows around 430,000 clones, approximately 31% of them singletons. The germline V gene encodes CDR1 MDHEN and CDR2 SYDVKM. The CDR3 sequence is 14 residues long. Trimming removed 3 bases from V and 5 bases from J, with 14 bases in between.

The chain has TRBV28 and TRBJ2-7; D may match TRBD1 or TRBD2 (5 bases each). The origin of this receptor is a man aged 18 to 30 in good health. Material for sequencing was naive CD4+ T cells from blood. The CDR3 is CASSLQGATNEQYF. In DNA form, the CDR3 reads TGTGCCAGCAGTTTGCAGGGAGCTACTAACGAGCAGTACTTC.